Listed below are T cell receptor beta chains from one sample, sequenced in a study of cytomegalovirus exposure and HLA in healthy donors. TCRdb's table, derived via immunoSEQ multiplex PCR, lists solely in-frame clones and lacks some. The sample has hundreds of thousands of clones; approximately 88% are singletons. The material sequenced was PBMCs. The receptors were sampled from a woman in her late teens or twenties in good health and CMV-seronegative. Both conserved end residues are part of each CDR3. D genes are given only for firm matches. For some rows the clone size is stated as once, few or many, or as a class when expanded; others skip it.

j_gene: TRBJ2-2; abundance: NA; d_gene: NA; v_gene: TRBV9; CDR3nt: TGTGCCAGCAGCAACCGCGTACAGCCGAACACCGGGGAGCTGTTTTTT; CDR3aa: CASSNRVQPNTGELFF
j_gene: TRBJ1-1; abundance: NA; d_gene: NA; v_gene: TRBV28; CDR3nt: TGTGCCAGCAGTCCGGTAGGAGGCCCTAACACTGAAGCTTTCTTT; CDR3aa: CASSPVGGPNTEAFF
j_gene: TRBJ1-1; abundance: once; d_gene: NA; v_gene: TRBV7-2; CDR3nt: TGTGCCAGCAGCCGTCGTGAAGGAGGTGGGGCTTTCTTT; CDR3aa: CASSRREGGGAFF
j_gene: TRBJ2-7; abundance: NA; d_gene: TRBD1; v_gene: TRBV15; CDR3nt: TGTGCCACCAGCAGAGATCGGGTGGGGACAGGGTCCGAGCAGTACTTC; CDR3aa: CATSRDRVGTGSEQYF
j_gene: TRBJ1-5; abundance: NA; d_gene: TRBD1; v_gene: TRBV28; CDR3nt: TGTGCCAGCAGGCCGACAGGGTTTCTTGGTGATCAGCCCCAGCATTTT; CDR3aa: CASRPTGFLGDQPQHF
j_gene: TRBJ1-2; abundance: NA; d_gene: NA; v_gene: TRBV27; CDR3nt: TGTGCCAGCAGTAGTATGGGGGGGACCGGTGGCTACACCTTC; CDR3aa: CASSSMGGTGGYTF
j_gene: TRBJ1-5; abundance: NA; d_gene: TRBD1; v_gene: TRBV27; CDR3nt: TGTGCCAGCAGCAGACAGGGGGCTTACAATCAGCCCCAGCATTTT; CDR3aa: CASSRQGAYNQPQHF
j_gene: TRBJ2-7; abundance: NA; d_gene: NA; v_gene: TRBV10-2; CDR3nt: TGCGCCAGCAGTCCAGACTCCTACGAGCAGTACTTC; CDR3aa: CASSPDSYEQYF
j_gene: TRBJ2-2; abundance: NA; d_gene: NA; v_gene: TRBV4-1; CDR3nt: TGCGCCAGCAGCCTCCCTAGCGAGAACACCGGGGAGCTGTTTTTT; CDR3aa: CASSLPSENTGELFF
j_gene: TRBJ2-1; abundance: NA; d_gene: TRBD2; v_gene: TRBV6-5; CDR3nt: TGTGCCAGCAGCCAACTAGCGGGAGCCGGTGAGCAGTTCTTC; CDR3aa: CASSQLAGAGEQFF
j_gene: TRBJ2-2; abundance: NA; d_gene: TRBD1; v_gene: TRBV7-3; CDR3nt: TGTGCCAGCAGCTCCCACAGGGGTACCGGGGAGCTGTTTTTT; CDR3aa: CASSSHRGTGELFF
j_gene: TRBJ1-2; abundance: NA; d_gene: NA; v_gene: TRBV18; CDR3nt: TGTGCCAGCTCATCACCCCTTAAGCGGTCGCTCACCTTC; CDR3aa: CASSSPLKRSLTF
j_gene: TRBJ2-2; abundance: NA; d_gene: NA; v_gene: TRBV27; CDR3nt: TGTGCCAGCAGGGCCGGGACAAACACCGGGGAGCTGTTTTTT; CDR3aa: CASRAGTNTGELFF